Sequencing of this TCR beta chain was carried out in a study of blood T cell repertoires in COVID-19. The wider study: PBMCs, B-cell-depleted T cells, or T cells were the source of the cDNA or gDNA that made up the material.

Germline loops: CDR1 MGHDK, CDR2 SYGVNS. The CDR3 runs to 13 residues. Trimming stripped 2 bases from V and 0 bases from J, with 4 bases between. Source study methods: Quantification of nucleated cells was approximated via reference gene primer amplification. Profiled with immunoSEQ multiplex PCR; TCRdb holds only in-frame clones, not every one. That table is the source of V, J and clone size, and D and trimming were worked out from the DNA. The table has some 270,000 clones, approximately 88% seen once. The sequencing sample was made of peripheral blood. This clonotype was sampled from a man aged 45-65 years with acute or convalescent COVID-19. V usage is TRBV25-1 and J usage is TRBJ1-1; no reliable D call. The CDR3 region is CASSEAVNTEAFF. The CDR3 DNA sequence: TGTGCCAGCAGTGAAGCAGTGAACACTGAAGCTTTCTTT.